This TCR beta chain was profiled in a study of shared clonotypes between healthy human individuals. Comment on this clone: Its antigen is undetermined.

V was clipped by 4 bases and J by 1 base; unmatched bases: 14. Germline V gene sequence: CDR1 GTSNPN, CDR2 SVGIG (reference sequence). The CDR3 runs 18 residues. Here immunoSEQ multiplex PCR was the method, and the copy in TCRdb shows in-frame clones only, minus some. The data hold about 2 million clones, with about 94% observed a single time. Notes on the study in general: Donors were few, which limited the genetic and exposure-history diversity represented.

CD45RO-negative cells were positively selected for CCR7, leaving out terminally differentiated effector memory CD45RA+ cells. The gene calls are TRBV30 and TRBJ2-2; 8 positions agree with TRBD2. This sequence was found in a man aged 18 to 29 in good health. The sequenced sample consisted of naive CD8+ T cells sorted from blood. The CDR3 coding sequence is TGTGCCTGGACTTGGAGATACATAGCGGGGCTGAACACCGGGGAGCTGTTTTTT. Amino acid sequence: CAWTWRYIAGLNTGELFF.